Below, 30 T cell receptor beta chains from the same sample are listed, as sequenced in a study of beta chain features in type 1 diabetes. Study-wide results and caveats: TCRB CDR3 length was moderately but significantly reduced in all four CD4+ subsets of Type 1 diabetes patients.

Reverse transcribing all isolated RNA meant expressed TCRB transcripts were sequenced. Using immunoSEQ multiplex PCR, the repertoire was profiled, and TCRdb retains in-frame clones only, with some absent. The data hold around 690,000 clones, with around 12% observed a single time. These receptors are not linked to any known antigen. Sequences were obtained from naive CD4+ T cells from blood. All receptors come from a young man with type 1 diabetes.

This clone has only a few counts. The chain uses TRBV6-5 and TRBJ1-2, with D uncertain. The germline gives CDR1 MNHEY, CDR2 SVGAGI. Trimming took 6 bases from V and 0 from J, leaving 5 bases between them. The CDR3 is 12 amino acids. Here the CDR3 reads CASRKANYGYTF. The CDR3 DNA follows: TGTGCCAGCAGAAAAGCTAACTATGGCTACACCTTC.

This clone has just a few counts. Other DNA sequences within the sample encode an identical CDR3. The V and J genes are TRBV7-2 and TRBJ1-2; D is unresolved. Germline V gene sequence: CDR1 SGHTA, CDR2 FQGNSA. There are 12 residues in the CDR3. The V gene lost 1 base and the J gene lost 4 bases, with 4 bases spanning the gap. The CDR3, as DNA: TGTGCCAGCAGCTTAGGGGGCTATGGCTACACCTTC. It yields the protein CASSLGGYGYTF. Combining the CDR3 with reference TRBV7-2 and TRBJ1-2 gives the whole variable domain GAGVSQSPSNKVTEKGKDVELRCDPISGHTALYWYRQSLGQGLEFLIYFQGNSAPDKSGLPSDRFSAERTGGSVSTLTIQRTQQEDSAVYLCASSLGGYGYTFGSGTRLTVV.

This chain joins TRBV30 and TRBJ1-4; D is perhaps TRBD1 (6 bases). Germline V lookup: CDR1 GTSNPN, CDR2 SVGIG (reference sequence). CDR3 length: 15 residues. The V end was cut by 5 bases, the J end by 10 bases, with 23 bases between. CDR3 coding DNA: TGTGCCTGGCGTTCTAACGGGGGCTCTTCGAGAAAACTGTTTTTT. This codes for CAWRSNGGSSRKLFF. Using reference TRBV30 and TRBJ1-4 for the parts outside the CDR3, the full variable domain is SQTIHQWPATLVQPVGSPLSLECTVEGTSNPNLYWYRQAAGRGLQLLFYSVGIGQISSEVPQNLSASRPQDRQFILSSKKLLLSDSGFYLCAWRSNGGSSRKLFFGSGTQLSVL.

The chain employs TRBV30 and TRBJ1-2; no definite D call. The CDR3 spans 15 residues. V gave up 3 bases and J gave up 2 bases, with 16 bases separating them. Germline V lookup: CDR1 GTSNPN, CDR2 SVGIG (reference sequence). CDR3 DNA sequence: TGTGCCTGGAGAGGGATTGGCGGGTCGAACTATGGCTACACCTTC. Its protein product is CAWRGIGGSNYGYTF.

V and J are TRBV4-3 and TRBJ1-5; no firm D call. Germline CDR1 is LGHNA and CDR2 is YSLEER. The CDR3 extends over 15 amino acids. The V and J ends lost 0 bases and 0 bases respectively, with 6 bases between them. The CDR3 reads CASSQDADSNQPQHF. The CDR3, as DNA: TGCGCCAGCAGCCAAGACGCAGATAGCAATCAGCCCCAGCATTTT.

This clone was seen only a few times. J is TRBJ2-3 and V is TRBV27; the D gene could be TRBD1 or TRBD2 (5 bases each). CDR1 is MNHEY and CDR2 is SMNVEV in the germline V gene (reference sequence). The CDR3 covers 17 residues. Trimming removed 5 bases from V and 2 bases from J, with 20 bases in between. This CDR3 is CASSVTRAFGATDTQYF. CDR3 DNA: TGTGCCAGCAGTGTAACCAGGGCCTTCGGGGCCACAGATACGCAGTATTTT.

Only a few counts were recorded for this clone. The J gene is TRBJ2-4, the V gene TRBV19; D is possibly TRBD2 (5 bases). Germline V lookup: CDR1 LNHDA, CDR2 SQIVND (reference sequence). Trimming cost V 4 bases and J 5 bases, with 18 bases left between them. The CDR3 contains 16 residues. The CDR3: CASSTNPTAGENIQYF. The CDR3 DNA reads TGTGCCAGTAGTACGAACCCGACGGCGGGCGAAAACATTCAGTACTTC.

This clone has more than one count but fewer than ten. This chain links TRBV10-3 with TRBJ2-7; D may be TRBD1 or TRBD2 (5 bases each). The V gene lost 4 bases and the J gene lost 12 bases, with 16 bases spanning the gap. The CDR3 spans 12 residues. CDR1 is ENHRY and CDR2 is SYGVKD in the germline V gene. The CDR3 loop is CAISASQGAWYF. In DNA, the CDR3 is TGTGCCATCAGTGCTAGCCAGGGCGCGTGGTACTTC.

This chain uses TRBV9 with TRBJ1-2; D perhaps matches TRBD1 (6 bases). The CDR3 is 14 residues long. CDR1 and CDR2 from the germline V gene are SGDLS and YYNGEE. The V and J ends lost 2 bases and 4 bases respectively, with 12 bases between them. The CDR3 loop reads CASSVGGGGYGYTF. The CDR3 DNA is TGTGCCAGCAGCGTGGGCGGAGGGGGCTATGGCTACACCTTC.

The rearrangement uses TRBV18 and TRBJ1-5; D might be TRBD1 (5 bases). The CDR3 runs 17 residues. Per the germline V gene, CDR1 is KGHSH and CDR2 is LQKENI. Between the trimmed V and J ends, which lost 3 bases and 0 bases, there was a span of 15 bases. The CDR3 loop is CASSPGPYVLSNQPQHF. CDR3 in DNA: TGTGCCAGCTCACCGGGACCGTACGTTCTTAGCAATCAGCCCCAGCATTTT.

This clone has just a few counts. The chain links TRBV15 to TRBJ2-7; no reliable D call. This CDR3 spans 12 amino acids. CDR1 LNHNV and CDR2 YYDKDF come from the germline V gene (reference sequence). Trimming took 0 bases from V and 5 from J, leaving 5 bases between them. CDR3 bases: TGTGCCACCAGCAGAGATCGAAACGAGCAGTACTTC. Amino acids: CATSRDRNEQYF.

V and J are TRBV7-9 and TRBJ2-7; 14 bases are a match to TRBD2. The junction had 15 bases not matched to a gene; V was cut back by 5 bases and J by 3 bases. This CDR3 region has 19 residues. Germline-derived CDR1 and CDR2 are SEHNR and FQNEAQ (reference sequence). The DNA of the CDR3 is TGTGCCAGCAGCATACACCCGGGACTAGCGGGGGCGCCAAACTACGAGCAGTACTTC. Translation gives CASSIHPGLAGAPNYEQYF.

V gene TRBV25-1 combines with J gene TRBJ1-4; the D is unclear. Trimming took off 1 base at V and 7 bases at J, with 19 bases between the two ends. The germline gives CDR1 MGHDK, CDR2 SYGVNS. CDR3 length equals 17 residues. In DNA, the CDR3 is TGTGCCAGCAGTGAATTGATGGCGGGAGCAGTCCGTGAAAAACTGTTTTTT. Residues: CASSELMAGAVREKLFF.

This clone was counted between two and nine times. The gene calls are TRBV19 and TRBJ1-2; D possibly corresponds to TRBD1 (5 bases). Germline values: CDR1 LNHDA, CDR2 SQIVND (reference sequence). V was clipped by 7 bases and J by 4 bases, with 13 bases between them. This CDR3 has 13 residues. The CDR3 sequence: CASKAGVIYGYTF. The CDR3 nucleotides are TGTGCCAGTAAAGCGGGGGTCATCTATGGCTACACCTTC.

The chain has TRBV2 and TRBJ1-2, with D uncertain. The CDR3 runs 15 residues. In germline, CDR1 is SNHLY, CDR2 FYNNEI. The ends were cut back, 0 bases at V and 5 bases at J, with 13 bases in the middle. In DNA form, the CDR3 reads TGTGCCAGCAGTGAAGCGCCAGGCAGGACTTATGGCTACACCTTC. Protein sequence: CASSEAPGRTYGYTF.

CDR3 in amino acids: CSVEEERDTQYF. CDR3 coding DNA: TGCAGCGTTGAAGAAGAGAGGGATACGCAGTATTTT. This chain connects TRBV29-1 to TRBJ2-3; D uncertain. The CDR3 totals 12 residues. The V gene's germline CDR1 is SQVTM and CDR2 ANQGSEA. V was clipped by 0 bases and J by 6 bases, with 7 bases between them.

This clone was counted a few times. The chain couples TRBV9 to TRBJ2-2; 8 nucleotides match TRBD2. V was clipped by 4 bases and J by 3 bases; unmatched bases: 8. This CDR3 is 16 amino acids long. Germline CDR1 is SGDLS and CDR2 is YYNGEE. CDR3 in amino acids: CASSLTSGTHTGELFF. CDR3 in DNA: TGTGCCAGCAGCCTTACTAGCGGTACTCACACCGGGGAGCTGTTTTTT. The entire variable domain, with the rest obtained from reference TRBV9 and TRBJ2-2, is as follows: DSGVTQTPKHLITATGQRVTLRCSPRSGDLSVYWYQQSLDQGLQFLIQYYNGEERAKGNILERFSAQQFPDLHSELNLSSLELGDSALYFCASSLTSGTHTGELFFGEGSRLTVL.

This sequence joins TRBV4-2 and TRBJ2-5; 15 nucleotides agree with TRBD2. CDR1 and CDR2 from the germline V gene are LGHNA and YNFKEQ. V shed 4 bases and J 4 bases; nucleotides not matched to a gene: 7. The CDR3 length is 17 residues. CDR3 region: CASSPGLAGGVGETQYF. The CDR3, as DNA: TGTGCCAGCAGCCCGGGACTAGCGGGGGGTGTGGGAGAGACCCAGTACTTC.

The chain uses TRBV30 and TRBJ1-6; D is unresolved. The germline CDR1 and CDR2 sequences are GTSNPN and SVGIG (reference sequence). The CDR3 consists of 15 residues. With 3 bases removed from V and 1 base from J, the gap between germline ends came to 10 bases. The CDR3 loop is CAWSPAGSYNSPLHF. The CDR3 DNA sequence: TGTGCCTGGAGCCCCGCCGGGTCCTATAATTCACCCCTCCACTTT. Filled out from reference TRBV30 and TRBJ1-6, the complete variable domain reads SQTIHQWPATLVQPVGSPLSLECTVEGTSNPNLYWYRQAAGRGLQLLFYSVGIGQISSEVPQNLSASRPQDRQFILSSKKLLLSDSGFYLCAWSPAGSYNSPLHFGNGTRLTVT.

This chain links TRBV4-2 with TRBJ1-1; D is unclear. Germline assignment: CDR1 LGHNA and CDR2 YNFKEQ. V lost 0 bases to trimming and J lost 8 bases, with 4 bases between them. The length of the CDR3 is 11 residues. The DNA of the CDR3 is TGTGCCAGCAGCCAAGAAGGGGAAGCTTTCTTT. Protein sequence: CASSQEGEAFF.

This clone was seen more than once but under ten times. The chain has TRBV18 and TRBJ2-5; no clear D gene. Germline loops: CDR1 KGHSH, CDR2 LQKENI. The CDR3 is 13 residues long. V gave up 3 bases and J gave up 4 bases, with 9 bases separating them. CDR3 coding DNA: TGTGCCAGCTCACCTAATCATATAGAGACCCAGTACTTC. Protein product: CASSPNHIETQYF.

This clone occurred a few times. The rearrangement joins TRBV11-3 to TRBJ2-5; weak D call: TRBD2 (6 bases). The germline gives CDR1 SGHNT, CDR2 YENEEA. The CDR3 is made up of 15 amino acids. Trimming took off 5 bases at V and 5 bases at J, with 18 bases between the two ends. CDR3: CASSRGVAVPETQYF. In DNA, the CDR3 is TGTGCCAGCAGCCGAGGGGTAGCGGTACCGGAGACCCAGTACTTC.

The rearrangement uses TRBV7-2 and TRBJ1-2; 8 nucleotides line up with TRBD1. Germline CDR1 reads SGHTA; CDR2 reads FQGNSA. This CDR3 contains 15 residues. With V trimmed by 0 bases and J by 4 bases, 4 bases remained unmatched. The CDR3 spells CASSLADRVGYGYTF. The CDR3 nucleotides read TGTGCCAGCAGCTTAGCGGACAGGGTCGGCTATGGCTACACCTTC. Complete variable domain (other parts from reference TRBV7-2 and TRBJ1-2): GAGVSQSPSNKVTEKGKDVELRCDPISGHTALYWYRQSLGQGLEFLIYFQGNSAPDKSGLPSDRFSAERTGGSVSTLTIQRTQQEDSAVYLCASSLADRVGYGYTFGSGTRLTVV.

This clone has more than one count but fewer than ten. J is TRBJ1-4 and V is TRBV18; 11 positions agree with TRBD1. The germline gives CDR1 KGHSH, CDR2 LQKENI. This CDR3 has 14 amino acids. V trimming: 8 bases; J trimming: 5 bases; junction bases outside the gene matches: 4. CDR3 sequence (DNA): TGTGCCAGCCAACGGACAGGGGGCAATGAAAAACTGTTTTTT. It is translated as CASQRTGGNEKLFF.

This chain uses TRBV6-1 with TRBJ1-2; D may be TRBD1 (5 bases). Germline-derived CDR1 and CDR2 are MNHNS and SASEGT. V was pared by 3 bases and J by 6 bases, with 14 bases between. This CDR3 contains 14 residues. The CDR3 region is CASSEDWDGNGYTF. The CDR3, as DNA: TGTGCCAGCAGTGAGGATTGGGACGGAAATGGCTACACCTTC.

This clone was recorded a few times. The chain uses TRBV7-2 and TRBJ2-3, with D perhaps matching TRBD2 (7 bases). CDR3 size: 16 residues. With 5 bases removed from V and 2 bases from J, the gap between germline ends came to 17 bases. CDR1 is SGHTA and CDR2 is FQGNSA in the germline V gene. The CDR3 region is CASSGSAGAPTDTQYF. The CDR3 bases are TGTGCCAGCAGCGGAAGTGCGGGGGCCCCCACAGATACGCAGTATTTT.

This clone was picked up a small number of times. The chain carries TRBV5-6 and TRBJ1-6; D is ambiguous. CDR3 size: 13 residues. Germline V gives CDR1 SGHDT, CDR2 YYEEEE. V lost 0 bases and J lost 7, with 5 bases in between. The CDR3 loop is CASSLERNSPLHF. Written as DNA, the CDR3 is TGTGCCAGCAGCTTGGAGAGGAATTCACCCCTCCACTTT.

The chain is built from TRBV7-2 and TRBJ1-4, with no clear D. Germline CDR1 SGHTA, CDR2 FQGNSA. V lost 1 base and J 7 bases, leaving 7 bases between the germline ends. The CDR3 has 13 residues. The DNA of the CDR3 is TGTGCCAGCAGCTTAGTCTGGGGTGAAAAACTGTTTTTT. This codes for CASSLVWGEKLFF.

This CDR3 reads CASGGLAGGTDTQYF. The CDR3 coding sequence is TGTGCCAGCGGCGGACTAGCGGGGGGCACAGATACGCAGTATTTT. The chain links TRBV9 to TRBJ2-3; the match to TRBD2 covers 13 bases. This CDR3 comprises 15 residues. Trimming took 7 bases from V and 1 from J; bases not matched to a gene: 3. CDR1 SGDLS and CDR2 YYNGEE come from the germline V gene. Using reference TRBV9 and TRBJ2-3 for the parts outside the CDR3, the full variable domain is DSGVTQTPKHLITATGQRVTLRCSPRSGDLSVYWYQQSLDQGLQFLIQYYNGEERAKGNILERFSAQQFPDLHSELNLSSLELGDSALYFCASGGLAGGTDTQYFGPGTRLTVL.

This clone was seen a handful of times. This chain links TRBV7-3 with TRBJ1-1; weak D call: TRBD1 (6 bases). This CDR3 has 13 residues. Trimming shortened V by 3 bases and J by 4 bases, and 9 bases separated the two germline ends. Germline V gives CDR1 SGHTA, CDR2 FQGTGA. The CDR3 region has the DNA TGTGCCAGCAGCTTCTCGGGGGCCACTGAAGCTTTCTTT. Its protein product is CASSFSGATEAFF.